This TCR beta chain was sequenced for a study of blood T cell repertoires in COVID-19. About the study: Samples representing acute and convalescent COVID-19 were sourced from the United States, Italy and Spain. Nucleic acid was either cDNA or gDNA, and it came from T cells, B-cell-depleted T cells, or PBMCs.

This clone was recorded once. Produced via immunoSEQ multiplex PCR; TCRdb's table is partial and in-frame only. The sample has 450,000 to 500,000 clones, 75% to 90% seen once; the top ten hold roughly 0.7%. Cohort placement rested on clinical history that participants reported themselves. Either two negative PCRs, clearance, or symptom resolution qualified Cohort 3 donors as recovered. Sequencing input: PBMCs or T cells enriched from blood (not recorded which). The source is a woman aged 18-35 years who had recovered from COVID-19.

The CDR3 region is CASSVRDRERSGELFF. The DNA for the CDR3 is TGTGCCAGCAGCGTCCGCGACAGGGAGAGGAGCGGGGAGCTGTTTTTT. The chain recombines TRBV9 with TRBJ2-2, with 7 bases that match TRBD1. This CDR3 has 16 residues. The trim removed 2 bases at V and 7 bases at J, leaving 11 bases unmatched. Per the germline V gene, CDR1 is SGDLS and CDR2 is YYNGEE.